A single sample is the source of the 30 T cell receptor beta chains below, sequenced in a study of early T cells in non-severe SARS-CoV-2 infection. TCRdb re-analysed the 5' RACE reads in MiXCR, keeping a single row per CDR3 protein. This table holds about 48,000 distinct CDR3 sequences, approximately 6% found once. The sample was whole blood, taken at baseline. Every receptor here comes from an adult who was a healthcare worker with PCR-confirmed SARS-CoV-2 infection or an uninfected control (not recorded which).

This clonotype was seen many times. The chain combines TRBV12-3 or TRBV12-4 with TRBJ1-2, with TRBD1 identical over 7 bases. V dropped 9 bases and J dropped 6; count of bases not matched to a gene: 4. CDR3 length: 11 amino acids. The CDR3 reads CASRQGDGYTF. The CDR3 nucleotides are TGTGCCAGTAGACAGGGAGATGGCTACACCTTC.

This chain connects TRBV5-4 to TRBJ2-1; 8 nucleotides align to TRBD2. J gave up 6 bases and V 5 bases, and 16 bases lay outside the gene matches. The CDR3 has 17 amino acids. CDR1 is SGHNT and CDR2 is YYREEE in the germline V gene (reference sequence). CDR3 coding DNA: TGTGCCAGCAGTACCCCCCATAGCGGGACCGGGGGCAATGAGCAGTTCTTC. Its translation is CASSTPHSGTGGNEQFF.

This clonotype was counted between two and nine times. The chain uses TRBV4-1 and TRBJ2-5, with 9 bases aligning to TRBD2. Per germline, CDR1 MGHRA and CDR2 YSYEKL. V was pared by 5 bases and J by 5 bases, with 12 bases of the junction left unmatched. This CDR3 has 16 amino acids. The CDR3 region is CASSFLGGRVPETQYF. CDR3 DNA sequence: TGCGCCAGCAGCTTCCTTGGCGGGAGGGTACCGGAGACCCAGTACTTC.

Only a few counts were recorded for this clonotype. The V and J genes are TRBV29-1 and TRBJ2-3; maybe TRBD2 (6 bases). Germline CDR1 and CDR2: SQVTM and ANQGSEA. This CDR3 has 15 amino acids. Trimming pared 8 bases from V and 0 bases from J, leaving 18 bases between. The CDR3 DNA is TGCAGCATCCTTAGCAAGCGGGTGAGCACAGATACGCAGTATTTT. Translated, it gives CSILSKRVSTDTQYF.

The chain couples TRBV15 to TRBJ2-5; no clear D. CDR1 LNHNV and CDR2 YYDKDF come from the germline V gene (reference sequence). Trimming removed 2 bases at V and 1 base at J, with 11 bases between. The CDR3 covers 15 residues. The CDR3 DNA reads TGTGCCACCAGCAGAAATCTAGGGCCCCAAGAGACCCAGTACTTC. It encodes CATSRNLGPQETQYF. Using reference TRBV15 and TRBJ2-5 for the parts outside the CDR3, the full variable domain is DAMVIQNPRYQVTQFGKPVTLSCSQTLNHNVMYWYQQKSSQAPKLLFHYYDKDFNNEADTPDNFQSRRPNTSFCFLDIRSPGLGDTAMYLCATSRNLGPQETQYFGPGTRLLVL.

This clonotype was seen ten or more times. The chain uses TRBV13 and TRBJ1-5; possibly TRBD1 for D (6 bases). The ends were cut back, 0 bases at V and 1 base at J, with 10 bases in the middle. Looked up from germline, CDR1 is PRHDT and CDR2 is FYEKMQ (reference sequence). This CDR3 has 16 residues. DNA for the CDR3: TGTGCCAGCAGCTTAGGTGGGGGGCGCAGCAATCAGCCCCAGCATTTT. As protein: CASSLGGGRSNQPQHF.

This clonotype was seen at least ten times. The chain recombines TRBV7-9 with TRBJ2-5, with D perhaps TRBD1 (6 bases). Germline loops: CDR1 SEHNR, CDR2 FQNEAQ (reference sequence). The CDR3 extends over 16 amino acids. V lost 1 base, J lost 5 bases, and 17 bases lay in between. CDR3 DNA: TGTGCCAGCAGCTTAGAATGGGCAGGGGTTGAGGAGACCCAGTACTTC. Protein product: CASSLEWAGVEETQYF.

This clonotype was counted many times. V is TRBV12-3 or TRBV12-4 and J is TRBJ2-7; 9 nucleotides agree with TRBD1. This CDR3 has 15 amino acids. The V segment lost 7 bases and the J segment 6 bases; nucleotides outside the gene matches: 13. The CDR3 sequence: CASTPGQGISIEQYF. CDR3 in DNA: TGTGCCAGCACCCCGGGACAGGGAATCTCTATCGAGCAGTACTTC.

At least ten counts were recorded for this clonotype. J is TRBJ2-5 and V is TRBV7-9; weak D call: TRBD2 (6 bases). The CDR3 consists of 14 residues. Germline CDR1 is SEHNR and CDR2 is FQNEAQ (reference sequence). The V and J ends lost 7 bases and 2 bases respectively, with 14 bases between them. CDR3: CASTLRGVQETQYF. The CDR3 DNA follows: TGTGCCAGCACCCTCCGCGGGGTTCAAGAGACCCAGTACTTC.

This clonotype came up a few times. This chain connects TRBV20-1 to TRBJ1-4; D ambiguous. The V end was cut by 2 bases, the J end by 8 bases, with 12 bases between. Germline-derived CDR1 and CDR2 are DFQATT and SNEGSKA (reference sequence). The CDR3 has 13 amino acids. The CDR3 here is CSARYSLEEKLFF. CDR3 in DNA: TGCAGTGCTAGATACAGCCTTGAGGAAAAACTGTTTTTT.

This clonotype was seen many times. This rearrangement joins TRBV6-2 or TRBV6-3 to TRBJ2-5; D may correspond to TRBD1 or TRBD2 (5 bases each). V was trimmed by 2 bases and J by 2 bases, leaving 12 bases between them. CDR1 and CDR2 (germline): MNHEY, SVGEGT. The CDR3 contains 15 residues. The CDR3 DNA is TGTGCCAGCAGTTACGGGACGGACAAACAAGAGACCCAGTACTTC. Residues: CASSYGTDKQETQYF.

This clonotype was observed a few times. The genes are TRBV12-3 or TRBV12-4 and TRBJ2-1; no reliable D call. The CDR3 is 12 amino acids. V lost 1 base to trimming and J lost 8 bases, with 6 bases between them. DNA of the CDR3: TGTGCCAGCAGTTTAGGCAACGATGAGCAGTTCTTC. This encodes CASSLGNDEQFF.

This clonotype has at least ten counts. CDR3 sequence: CSARPSGRAHGEQFF. DNA for the CDR3: TGCAGTGCTAGACCTAGCGGGAGGGCCCATGGTGAGCAGTTCTTC. The rearrangement links TRBV20-1 to TRBJ2-1; 12 nucleotides agree with TRBD2. CDR1 and CDR2 from the germline V gene are DFQATT and SNEGSKA (reference sequence). Unmatched junction bases numbered 8, after V lost 2 bases and J lost 9 bases. The CDR3 runs 15 residues.

This clonotype appeared many times. The chain combines TRBV2 with TRBJ2-6; D may be TRBD1 (6 bases). The CDR3 runs 19 residues. V lost 5 bases and J 4 bases, leaving 24 bases between the germline ends. Germline V gene lookup returns CDR1 SNHLY and CDR2 FYNNEI. The CDR3 bases are TGTGCCAGCAGTTTTAATCTGGGGGCAGGCTCTCTGGGGGCCAACGTCCTGACTTTC. Residues: CASSFNLGAGSLGANVLTF.

Judged by abundance, this clonotype is medium-sized. The chain couples TRBV6-2 or TRBV6-3 to TRBJ2-7; D may match TRBD1 or TRBD2 (5 bases each). Deletions cut 4 bases from V and 6 bases from J, with 10 bases between. Germline V gives CDR1 MNHEY, CDR2 SVGEGT. The CDR3 extends over 12 amino acids. DNA for the CDR3: TGTGCCAGCAGTTCGGGACGGATCGAGCAGTACTTC. Translating gives CASSSGRIEQYF.

This clonotype appeared a few times. This chain connects TRBV12-3 or TRBV12-4 to TRBJ2-1, with 10 bases fitting TRBD1. This CDR3 is 15 amino acids long. V trimming: 3 bases; J trimming: 5 bases; junction bases outside the gene matches: 4. The DNA of the CDR3 is TGTGCCAGCAGTTTCCGGGACAGGGGAAACAATGAGCAGTTCTTC. Translated, it gives CASSFRDRGNNEQFF.

The rearrangement links TRBV28 to TRBJ2-1; 8 nucleotides line up with TRBD2. This CDR3 spans 16 amino acids. J was trimmed by 5 bases and V by 1 base; bases with no gene match: 7. Germline CDR1 MDHEN, CDR2 SYDVKM. The CDR3 loop reads CASSLFGRGRNNEQFF. The CDR3 DNA reads as TGTGCCAGCAGTTTATTCGGGAGGGGTAGGAACAATGAGCAGTTCTTC. The full variable domain, rest sourced from reference TRBV28 and TRBJ2-1, is DVKVTQSSRYLVKRTGEKVFLECVQDMDHENMFWYRQDPGLGLRLIYFSYDVKMKEKGDIPEGYSVSREKKERFSLILESASTNQTSMYLCASSLFGRGRNNEQFFGPGTRLTVL.

This chain links TRBV29-1 with TRBJ1-1; D remains ambiguous. The CDR3 sequence is 13 residues long. Per the germline V gene, CDR1 is SQVTM and CDR2 is ANQGSEA. Trimming took off 4 bases at V and 0 bases at J, with 9 bases between the two ends. The CDR3 reads CSVAAEMNTEAFF. The CDR3 DNA reads TGCAGCGTTGCGGCTGAGATGAACACTGAAGCTTTCTTT.

This chain's CDR3 is CSVCGIFYEQYF. The DNA of the CDR3 is TGCAGCGTCTGCGGGATATTTTACGAGCAGTACTTC. The rearrangement uses TRBV29-1 and TRBJ2-7, with a possible D match to TRBD2 (6 bases). The CDR3 totals 12 residues. The V end was cut by 6 bases, the J end by 4 bases, with 13 bases between. Germline CDR1 is SQVTM and CDR2 is ANQGSEA.

This rearrangement joins TRBV20-1 to TRBJ2-1; 8 positions agree with TRBD2. The CDR3 has 14 amino acids. V shed 3 bases, J shed 9 bases, and the junction held 10 bases outside the gene matches. Germline CDR1 reads DFQATT; CDR2 reads SNEGSKA (reference sequence). The CDR3 sequence: CSARGASGRSEQFF. The CDR3 region has the DNA TGCAGTGCTAGGGGGGCTAGCGGGCGAAGTGAGCAGTTCTTC.

This clonotype has a count of ten or more. The gene calls are TRBV6-1 and TRBJ1-1; 12 positions agree with TRBD1. The CDR3 runs to 15 residues. J was trimmed by 0 bases and V by 7 bases; bases with no gene match: 3. In germline, CDR1 is MNHNS, CDR2 SASEGT. Here the CDR3 DNA reads TGTGCCAGCATCGGGACAGGGGGCCTGAACACTGAAGCTTTCTTT. It specifies CASIGTGGLNTEAFF.

A few counts support this clonotype. The chain employs TRBV3-1 and TRBJ2-5; TRBD2 matches 9 bases. Germline V CDR1 and CDR2: LGHDT, YNNKEL (reference sequence). The CDR3 runs 16 residues. The trim removed 1 base at V and 4 bases at J, leaving 7 bases unmatched. The CDR3 sequence is CASSQGVAGVRETQYF. The CDR3 bases are TGTGCCAGCAGCCAAGGCGTAGCGGGAGTTAGAGAGACCCAGTACTTC.

The chain uses TRBV5-1 and TRBJ2-1; D is possibly TRBD1 or TRBD2 (6 bases each). Deletions cut 0 bases from V and 1 base from J, with 8 bases between. This CDR3 is 15 amino acids long. Germline V gene data show CDR1 as SGHRS and CDR2 as YFSETQ. This chain's CDR3 is CASSLEGGSYNEQFF. CDR3 nucleotide sequence: TGCGCCAGCAGCTTGGAAGGGGGGTCCTACAATGAGCAGTTCTTC.

This chain uses TRBV28 with TRBJ1-4; D uncertain. CDR3 size: 14 residues. Trimming pared 7 bases from V and 0 bases from J, leaving 9 bases between. In germline, CDR1 is MDHEN, CDR2 SYDVKM. CDR3 protein: CASIAGATNEKLFF. CDR3 coding DNA: TGTGCCAGCATCGCGGGAGCAACTAATGAAAAACTGTTTTTT.

This clonotype came up a few times. The chain has TRBV6-6 and TRBJ2-1; 13 positions agree with TRBD2. The germline gives CDR1 MNHNY, CDR2 SVGAGI (reference sequence). The ends lost 5 bases at V and 12 bases at J; junction bases unmatched: 10. The CDR3 is 15 amino acids. CDR3 residues: CASSLTSGRGLGQFF. The CDR3, as DNA: TGTGCCAGCAGTCTTACTAGCGGGAGGGGTTTAGGGCAGTTCTTC.

This clonotype appeared a few times. The V gene is TRBV6-6, the J gene TRBJ1-6; D is ambiguous. CDR3 size: 12 residues. Germline CDR1 reads MNHNY; CDR2 reads SVGAGI (reference sequence). Trimming pared 2 bases from V and 8 bases from J, leaving 4 bases between. The CDR3 DNA reads TGTGCCAGCAGTTACGGGGATTCACCCCTCCACTTT. Protein sequence: CASSYGDSPLHF.

This clonotype occurred many times. The J gene is TRBJ2-1, the V gene TRBV29-1; 8 nucleotides align to TRBD2. The germline V gene has CDR1 SQVTM and CDR2 ANQGSEA. The junction had 7 bases not matched to a gene; V was cut back by 2 bases and J by 7 bases. This CDR3 spans 14 amino acids. This CDR3 is CSVEPGLVRNEQFF. CDR3 sequence (DNA): TGCAGCGTTGAACCGGGACTAGTGCGGAATGAGCAGTTCTTC.

This clonotype was observed a handful of times. This chain joins TRBV20-1 and TRBJ2-1; 12 bases align to TRBD2. The CDR3 runs to 17 residues. CDR1 DFQATT and CDR2 SNEGSKA come from the germline V gene (reference sequence). With V trimmed by 3 bases and J by 0 bases, 6 bases remained unmatched. DNA for the CDR3: TGCAGTGCTAGGACTAGCGGGGGCCCGAGCTCCTACAATGAGCAGTTCTTC. Amino acids: CSARTSGGPSSYNEQFF.

This clonotype was seen only a few times. The chain combines TRBV28 with TRBJ2-7; 8 bases agree with TRBD2. In germline, CDR1 is MDHEN, CDR2 SYDVKM. This CDR3 contains 13 residues. V dropped 7 bases and J dropped 6; count of bases not matched to a gene: 8. The CDR3 reads CASTPAGGTEQYF. The DNA for the CDR3 is TGTGCCAGCACCCCGGCGGGGGGAACCGAGCAGTACTTC.

This clonotype was counted many times. Relative to the germline gene, one junction end is altered; a read error may explain this. The gene calls are TRBV25-1 and TRBJ2-7, with D tentatively TRBD2 (6 bases). Germline CDR1 MGHDK, CDR2 SYGVNS. This CDR3 is 15 amino acids long. CDR3 residues: CASTEGFRVPGGSNF. The CDR3 DNA follows: TGTGCCAGCACCGAAGGGTTCAGGGTCCCCGGGGGAAGCAATTTC.